Sequencing of this TCR beta chain was carried out in a study of human T cells and chemical hapten exposure. Study observations and caveats: The study found that DPC sensitization did not change TCRs above 1 in 1000 frequency.

Time point defined: pre-sensitization, week 0. Treatment defined: therapeutic diphenylcyclopropenone sensitization with weekly scalp DPC. Suited to DPC and affected by alopecia, the donors ranged from 18 to 70 years old. One entry per CDR3 protein, called by TCRdb with MiXCR from the RACE reads. The sample shows more than 100,000 distinct CDR3 sequences, about 13% of them seen only once. A remark on this clonotype: Its antigen is still unknown.

The material sequenced was whole blood, taken in connection with sensitization to the hapten diphenylcyclopropenone (DPC). This receptor was identified in a woman aged 18-30 years with alopecia areata. Some clones in this sample may be carry-over from other donors' samples.

CDR3 sequence: CAISEGEESYEQYF. For the CDR3, the DNA is TGTGCCATCAGTGAAGGGGAGGAGAGCTACGAGCAGTACTTC. The genes are TRBV10-3 and TRBJ2-7; tentative D call: TRBD2 (6 bases). CDR3 length equals 14 residues. Trimming pared 3 bases from V and 3 bases from J, leaving 12 bases between. Germline lookup yields CDR1 ENHRY and CDR2 SYGVKD.